A selection of T cell receptor beta chains follows, all from one sample in a study of cytomegalovirus exposure and HLA in healthy donors. Sequencing used immunoSEQ multiplex PCR; TCRdb keeps in-frame clones, though not all of them. The sample contains tens of thousands of clones, about 77% of which appear only once. Sample: PBMCs. All receptors come from a man in his forties in good health and CMV-seronegative. CDR3s include the opening cysteine and the closing phenylalanine or tryptophan. D genes are given only for firm matches. Clone size is given for some rows only: seen once, a few or many times, or a class if the clone is expanded.

J gene: TRBJ2-2; CDR3 length: 17; clone size: NA; V gene: TRBV5-5; D gene: TRBD1; CDR3 protein: CASSREPRTGNTGELFF; CDR3 DNA: TGTGCCAGCAGCCGCGAGCCTCGGACAGGAAACACCGGGGAGCTGTTTTTT
J gene: TRBJ1-2; CDR3 length: 14; clone size: NA; V gene: TRBV7-9; D gene: TRBD1; CDR3 protein: CASSPTQGNYGYTF; CDR3 DNA: TGTGCCAGCAGCCCCACACAGGGGAACTATGGCTACACCTTC
J gene: TRBJ2-1; CDR3 length: 13; clone size: NA; V gene: TRBV7-3; D gene: NA; CDR3 protein: CASSPAGLGEQFF; CDR3 DNA: TGTGCCAGCAGCCCCGCGGGTTTGGGTGAGCAGTTCTTC
J gene: TRBJ1-1; CDR3 length: 15; clone size: few; V gene: TRBV4-1; D gene: NA; CDR3 protein: CASSQDLGRVTEAFF; CDR3 DNA: TGCGCCAGCAGCCAAGATCTTGGCAGGGTGACTGAAGCTTTCTTT
J gene: TRBJ2-7; CDR3 length: 14; clone size: NA; V gene: TRBV19; D gene: TRBD1; CDR3 protein: CASSTRGQGYEQYF; CDR3 DNA: TGTGCCAGTAGTACCCGGGGACAGGGGTACGAGCAGTACTTC
J gene: TRBJ2-3; CDR3 length: 15; clone size: NA; V gene: TRBV25-1; D gene: TRBD2; CDR3 protein: CASTLSSGRADTQYF; CDR3 DNA: TGTGCCAGCACCCTCAGCAGCGGGAGAGCTGATACGCAGTATTTT
J gene: TRBJ2-7; CDR3 length: 15; clone size: NA; V gene: TRBV6-6; D gene: NA; CDR3 protein: CASSYSAGLVYEQYF; CDR3 DNA: TGTGCCAGCAGTTACTCGGCGGGGTTGGTCTACGAGCAGTACTTC
J gene: TRBJ1-1; CDR3 length: 15; clone size: NA; V gene: TRBV10-3; D gene: NA; CDR3 protein: CAISESGGLNTEAFF; CDR3 DNA: TGTGCCATCAGTGAGTCAGGGGGTCTAAACACTGAAGCTTTCTTT
J gene: TRBJ2-1; CDR3 length: 12; clone size: NA; V gene: TRBV5-6; D gene: NA; CDR3 protein: CASSPAGDEQFF; CDR3 DNA: TGTGCCAGCAGCCCCGCCGGGGATGAGCAGTTCTTC
J gene: TRBJ2-7; CDR3 length: 14; clone size: few; V gene: TRBV6-6; D gene: NA; CDR3 protein: CASSYNVGGYEQYF; CDR3 DNA: TGTGCCAGCAGTTACAACGTGGGGGGCTACGAGCAGTACTTC
J gene: TRBJ1-1; CDR3 length: 14; clone size: NA; V gene: TRBV18; D gene: TRBD1; CDR3 protein: CASSPRGQGTEAFF; CDR3 DNA: TGTGCCAGCTCACCACGAGGACAGGGAACTGAAGCTTTCTTT
J gene: TRBJ2-5; CDR3 length: 15; clone size: NA; V gene: TRBV7-3; D gene: TRBD2; CDR3 protein: CASSVTSGGVETQYF; CDR3 DNA: TGTGCCAGCAGCGTGACTAGCGGAGGCGTTGAGACCCAGTACTTC
J gene: TRBJ2-2; CDR3 length: 16; clone size: NA; V gene: TRBV7-9; D gene: NA; CDR3 protein: CASSQDRDTYTGELFF; CDR3 DNA: TGTGCCAGCAGCCAGGACCGGGACACCTACACCGGGGAGCTGTTTTTT
J gene: TRBJ2-5; CDR3 length: 14; clone size: NA; V gene: TRBV5-8; D gene: NA; CDR3 protein: CASSLGRARETQYF; CDR3 DNA: TGTGCCAGCAGCTTGGGGCGGGCGAGGGAGACCCAGTACTTC